The entry that follows covers one T cell receptor beta chain sequence. This sample was taken from a study of a mutant IDH1 vaccine in newly diagnosed glioma. As for the study in general: Mean patient age was around 40 years; 62.5% were male and around 38% female. Antecedent treatment encompassed radiotherapy, temozolomide, or their combination; the majority received both.

TCRdb's table, derived via immunoSEQ multiplex PCR, lists solely in-frame clones and lacks some. The profile shows roughly 70,000 clones, over 70% of them singletons. As for time point: baseline, week 1 (first vaccination visit). Treatment in this sample: pre-vaccination baseline after standard-of-care therapy. Patients carried new grade 3 or 4 IDH1-mutant astrocytomas lacking nuclear ATRX. The sample in question was peripheral blood mononuclear cells (PBMCs), obtained from a glioma patient treated with radiotherapy, temozolomide or both. The source of this sequence is a woman younger than 35 with glioma. Some clones in this sample may be carry-over from other donors' samples.

CDR3: CASSVGVRAKNIQYF. CDR3 nucleotides: TGTGCCAGCAGCGTAGGGGTCAGAGCCAAAAACATTCAGTACTTC. The V gene is TRBV9, the J gene TRBJ2-4; unclear D gene. The V end was cut by 0 bases, the J end by 0 bases, with 7 bases between. In germline, CDR1 is SGDLS, CDR2 YYNGEE. The CDR3 covers 15 residues.